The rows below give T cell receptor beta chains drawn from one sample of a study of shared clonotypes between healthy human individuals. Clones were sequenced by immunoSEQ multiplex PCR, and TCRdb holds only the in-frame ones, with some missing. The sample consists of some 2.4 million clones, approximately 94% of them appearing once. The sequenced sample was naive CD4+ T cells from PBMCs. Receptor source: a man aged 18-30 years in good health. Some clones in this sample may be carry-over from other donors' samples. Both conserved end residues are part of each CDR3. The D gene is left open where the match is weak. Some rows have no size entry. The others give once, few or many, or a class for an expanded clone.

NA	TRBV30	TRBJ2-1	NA	TGTGCCTGGACCCTACGGGGTGAGCAGTTCTTC	CAWTLRGEQFF
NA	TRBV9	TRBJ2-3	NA	TGTGCCAGCCTTCCGGCCAGCGGAAGCACAGATACGCAGTATTTT	CASLPASGSTDTQYF
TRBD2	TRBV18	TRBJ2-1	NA	TGTGCCAGCTCACCGACTAGCGGGAGGGTCAGAGAGCAGTTCTTC	CASSPTSGRVREQFF
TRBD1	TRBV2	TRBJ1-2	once	TGTGCCAGCAGTGAACAACAGGGGGCCGGAGGCTACACCTTC	CASSEQQGAGGYTF
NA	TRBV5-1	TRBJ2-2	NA	TGCGCCAGCAGCGGCCAAGGGGGTCACACCGGGGAGCTGTTTTTT	CASSGQGGHTGELFF
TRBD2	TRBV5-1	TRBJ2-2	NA	TGCGCCAGCAGCTTACCTCTAGCGGGAGGGCCCACCGGGGAGCTGTTTTTT	CASSLPLAGGPTGELFF
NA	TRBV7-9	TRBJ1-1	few	TGTGCCAGCAGCTTAGAGGGCGGATACACTGAAGCTTTCTTT	CASSLEGGYTEAFF
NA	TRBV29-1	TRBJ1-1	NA	TGCAGCGCTGTACAGGGCTATGAGAGAGCTTTCTTT	CSAVQGYERAFF
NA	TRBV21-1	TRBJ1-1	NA	TGTGCCAGCAGCACTGTAACAGGACAGGGTGATACTGAAGCTTTCTTT	CASSTVTGQGDTEAFF
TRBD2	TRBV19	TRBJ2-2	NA	TGTGCCAGTCGGTATAGCGGGAGCGGCACCGGGGAGCTGTTTTTT	CASRYSGSGTGELFF
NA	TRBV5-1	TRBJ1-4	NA	TGCGCCAGCAGCTTGCCCGGAACAACTAATGAAAAACTGTTTTTT	CASSLPGTTNEKLFF
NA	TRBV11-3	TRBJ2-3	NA	TGTGCCAGCAGCGCTGGAAGATACCCGCAGTATTTT	CASSAGRYPQYF
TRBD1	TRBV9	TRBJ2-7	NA	TGTGCCAGCAGCGTGGAGGACAGGCCCAGAATGGGGGAGCAGTACTTC	CASSVEDRPRMGEQYF
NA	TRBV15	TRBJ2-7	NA	TGTGCCACCAGCAGAGATGCCAACTACGAGCAGTACTTC	CATSRDANYEQYF
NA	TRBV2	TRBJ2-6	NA	TGTGCCAGCAGCGTGGCGGCCAACGTCCTGACTTTC	CASSVAANVLTF
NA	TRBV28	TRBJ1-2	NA	TGTGCCACCAACCTTAGACAGGTGTACTATGGCTACACCTTC	CATNLRQVYYGYTF
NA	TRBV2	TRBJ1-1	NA	TGTGCCAGCAGTGTCGCCGGCAGTATCACTGAAGCTTTCTTT	CASSVAGSITEAFF
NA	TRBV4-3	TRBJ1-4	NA	TGCGCCAGCAGCCAAACAGGGAACGAAAAACTGTTTTTT	CASSQTGNEKLFF
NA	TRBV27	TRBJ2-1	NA	TGTGCCAGCAGCTCCGTACAGGGCGGGTTCGATGAGCAGTTCTTC	CASSSVQGGFDEQFF
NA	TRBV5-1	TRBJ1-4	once	TGCGCCAGCAGCTTGTTAGGCGCGGAAAAACTGTTTTTT	CASSLLGAEKLFF
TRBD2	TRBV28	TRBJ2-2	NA	TGTGCCAGCAGTGGGGGCGGAGCGGGAGCCGGGGAGCTGTTTTTT	CASSGGGAGAGELFF
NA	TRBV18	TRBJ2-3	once	TGTGCCAGCTCAAGAACGTACACAGATACGCAGTATTTT	CASSRTYTDTQYF
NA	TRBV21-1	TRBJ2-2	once	TGTGCCGCCTGGGGGGGGCCTACCGGGGAGCTGTTTTTT	CAAWGGPTGELFF
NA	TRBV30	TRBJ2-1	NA	TGTGCCTGGAGTCAGTTAAGCTCCTACAATGAGCAGTTCTTC	CAWSQLSSYNEQFF
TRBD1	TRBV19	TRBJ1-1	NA	TGTGCCAGTAGTGGAGACAGGGGGTTTGGCACTGAAGCTTTCTTT	CASSGDRGFGTEAFF
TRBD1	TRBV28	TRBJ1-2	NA	TGTGCCAGCAGAAGGGACAGGGTTAGTGGCTACACCTTC	CASRRDRVSGYTF
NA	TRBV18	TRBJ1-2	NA	TGTGCCAGCTCAACAGGGACGGGGTATGGCTACACCTTC	CASSTGTGYGYTF
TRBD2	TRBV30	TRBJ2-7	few	TGTGCCTGGAGTTGGGAGGGCGAGCAGTACTTC	CAWSWEGEQYF
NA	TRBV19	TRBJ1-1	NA	TGTGCCAGTAGTGTTCAGGGAAGGACTGAAGCTTTCTTT	CASSVQGRTEAFF
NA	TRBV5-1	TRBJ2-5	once	TGCGCCAGCAGCTTGGGGGCAGGGAGAGAGACCCAGTACTTC	CASSLGAGRETQYF
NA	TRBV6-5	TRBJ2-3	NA	TGTGCCAGCAGTTACTTCGGCCTAGGGGCAGATACGCAGTATTTT	CASSYFGLGADTQYF
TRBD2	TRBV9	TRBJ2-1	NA	TGTGCCAGCAGCCCACGACTAGCCACTAATGAGCAGTTCTTC	CASSPRLATNEQFF
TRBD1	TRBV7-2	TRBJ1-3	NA	TGTGCCAGCAGCTTAGACAGGGGGCCTGGAAACACCATATATTTT	CASSLDRGPGNTIYF
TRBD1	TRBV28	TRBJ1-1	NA	TGTGCCAGCAGTTCGGGTCCCCGCTGGGACAGGGAAAGGAAAGCTTTCTTT	CASSSGPRWDRERKAFF
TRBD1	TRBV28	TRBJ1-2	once	TGTGCCAGCAGAATGGACGGGGACAGGGAGAGTAGGGGCTACACCTTC	CASRMDGDRESRGYTF
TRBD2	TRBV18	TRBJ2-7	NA	TGTGCCAGCTCACAAACCAGCGGGAGTTTGGACGAGCAGTACTTC	CASSQTSGSLDEQYF
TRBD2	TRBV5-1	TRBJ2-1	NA	TGCGCCAGCAAGGGACTAGCGGGTAACAATGAGCAGTTCTTC	CASKGLAGNNEQFF
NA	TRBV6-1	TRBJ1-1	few	TGTGCCGGGGGGAACACTGAAGCTTTCTTT	CAGGNTEAFF
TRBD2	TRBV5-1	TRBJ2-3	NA	TGCGCCAGACCTACTAGCGGGAGGTGCACAGATACGCAGTATTTT	CARPTSGRCTDTQYF
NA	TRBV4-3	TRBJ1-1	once	TGCGCCAGCAGCCAAGAGGGCAGGTGGGACACTGAAGCTTTCTTT	CASSQEGRWDTEAFF
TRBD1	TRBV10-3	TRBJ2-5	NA	TGTGCCATCAGTGAGACAGGGGGGGAGACCCAGTACTTC	CAISETGGETQYF
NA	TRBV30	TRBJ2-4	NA	TGTGCCTGGACCCCAACAGGGAACATTCAGTACTTC	CAWTPTGNIQYF
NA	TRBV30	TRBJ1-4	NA	TGTGCCTGGAGACCGGGGGGTAATGAAAAACTGTTTTTT	CAWRPGGNEKLFF
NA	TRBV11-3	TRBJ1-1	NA	TGTGCCAGCAGCTTCGGGGGTAACACTGAAGCTTTCTTT	CASSFGGNTEAFF
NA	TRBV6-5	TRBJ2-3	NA	TGTGCCAGCAGGCCGCGGGGCGCGGGCACAGATACGCAGTATTTT	CASRPRGAGTDTQYF
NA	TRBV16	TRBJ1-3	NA	TGTGCCAGCAGCCAATCTGCGGATCCTTGGGGAAACACCATATATTTT	CASSQSADPWGNTIYF
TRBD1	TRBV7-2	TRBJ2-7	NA	TGTGCCAGCAGTCCAGGGACAGGGGTTTCCTACGAGCAGTACTTC	CASSPGTGVSYEQYF
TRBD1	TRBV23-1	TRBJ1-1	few	TGCGCCAGCAGTGGGGGACAGATGAACACTGAAGCTTTCTTT	CASSGGQMNTEAFF
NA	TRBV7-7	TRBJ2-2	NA	TGTGCCAGCAGCTCGACTAGTAAGGGCGGGGAGCTGTTTTTT	CASSSTSKGGELFF
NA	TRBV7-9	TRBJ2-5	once	TGTGCCAGCAGCTTACCCCTCCTCCAAGGGACCCAGTACTTC	CASSLPLLQGTQYF
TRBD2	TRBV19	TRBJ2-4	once	TGTGCCAGTAGTATAGATCCGTGGGCTAGCGGGACAAACATTCAGTACTTC	CASSIDPWASGTNIQYF
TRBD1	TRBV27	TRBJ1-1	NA	TGTGCCAGCAGTGAACAGGGGCCACCCACTGAAGCTTTCTTT	CASSEQGPPTEAFF
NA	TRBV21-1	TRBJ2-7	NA	TGTGCCAGCAGCCCAAGCGGGCCGCCCGACGAGCAGTACTTC	CASSPSGPPDEQYF
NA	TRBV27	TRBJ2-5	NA	TGTGCCAGCGGGGTGGAAGAGACCCAGTACTTC	CASGVEETQYF